The 4 T cell receptor beta chains in this list originate from one sample, sequenced in a study of blood T cells in healthy people across ages. Then a second PCR, running about 7 to 11 cycles, was carried out with a sample-barcoded 5' primer and a J-beta primer mix. TCRdb reprocessed the 5' RACE reads with MiXCR, giving one entry per CDR3 protein. The repertoire holds approximately 800,000 distinct CDR3 sequences, around 36% seen once, with roughly 13% in the top ten. The specimen was blood. These receptors were taken from a man aged 18 to 29 in good health.

The rearrangement joins TRBV5-1 to TRBJ1-1; D not certain. Germline lookup yields CDR1 SGHRS and CDR2 YFSETQ. CDR3 length: 16 residues. Trimming stripped 5 bases from V and 2 bases from J, with 19 bases between. CDR3 sequence: CASSYLGGQANTEAFF. The DNA for the CDR3 is TGCGCCAGCAGTTATTTGGGTGGGCAGGCCAACACTGAAGCTTTCTTT.

This clonotype has just a few counts. V gene TRBV18 combines with J gene TRBJ1-2, with 7 positions matching TRBD1. The germline V gene has CDR1 KGHSH and CDR2 LQKENI. The CDR3 is 15 residues long. Unmatched junction bases numbered 9, after V lost 6 bases and J lost 2 bases. The CDR3 protein is CASSPDRSSNYGYTF. CDR3 DNA sequence: TGTGCCAGCTCTCCGGACAGGTCCTCAAACTATGGCTACACCTTC.

The chain has TRBV2 and TRBJ2-3, with D perhaps TRBD2 (5 bases). V was clipped by 3 bases and J by 1 base, with 8 bases between them. The length of the CDR3 is 14 residues. Germline V gene lookup returns CDR1 SNHLY and CDR2 FYNNEI. CDR3 residues: CASSEWRGTDTQYF. The CDR3 DNA reads as TGTGCCAGCAGTGAGTGGCGGGGCACAGATACGCAGTATTTT.

Comment on this clonotype: A much larger clone lies a single base off, so this may be a read error. This chain uses TRBV5-1 with TRBJ1-2, with D unresolved. The CDR3 totals 14 residues. CDR1 and CDR2 from the germline V gene are SGHRS and YFSETQ. The DNA of the CDR3 is TGCGCCAGCAGCGCCGGGCGGGATGACTATGGCCACACCTTC. It yields the protein CASSAGRDDYGHTF.